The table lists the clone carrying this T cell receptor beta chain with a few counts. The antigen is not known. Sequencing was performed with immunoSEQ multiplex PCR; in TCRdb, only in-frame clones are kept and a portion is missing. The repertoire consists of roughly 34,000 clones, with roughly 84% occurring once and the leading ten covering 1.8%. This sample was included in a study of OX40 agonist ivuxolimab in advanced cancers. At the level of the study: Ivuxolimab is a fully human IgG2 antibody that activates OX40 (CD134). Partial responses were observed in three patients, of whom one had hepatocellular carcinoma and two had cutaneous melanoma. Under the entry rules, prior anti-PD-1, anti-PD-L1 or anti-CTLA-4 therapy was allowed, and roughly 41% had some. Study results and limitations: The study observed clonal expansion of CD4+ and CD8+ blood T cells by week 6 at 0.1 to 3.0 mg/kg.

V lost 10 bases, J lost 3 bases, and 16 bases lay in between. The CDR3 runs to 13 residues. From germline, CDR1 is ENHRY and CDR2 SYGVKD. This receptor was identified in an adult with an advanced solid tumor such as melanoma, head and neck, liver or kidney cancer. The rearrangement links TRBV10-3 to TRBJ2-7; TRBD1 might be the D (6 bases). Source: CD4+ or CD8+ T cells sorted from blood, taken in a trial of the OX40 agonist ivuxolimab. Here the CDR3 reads CATQTGPSYEQYF. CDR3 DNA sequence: TGTGCCACCCAGACAGGACCTAGCTACGAGCAGTACTTC.